The rows below give T cell receptor beta chains drawn from one sample of a study of blood T cells in healthy people across ages. MiXCR, applied by TCRdb to the 5' RACE reads, yields one record per CDR3 protein. The sample lists about 680,000 distinct CDR3 sequences, about half occurring once. Input material: blood. Receptors were obtained from an older woman in good health. The CDR3 runs from the conserved cysteine through the conserved F or W. The D gene is left open where the match is weak. Not all rows give a size; the values are once, few, many and, for expanded clones, a class.

cdr3_nt: TGCGCCAGCAGCTTGGGAGGGGAGTCGGTGACCCAGTACTTC
cdr3_aa: CASSLGGESVTQYF
j_call: TRBJ2-5
d_call: NA
clone_size: NA
cdr3_length: 14
v_call: TRBV5-1

cdr3_nt: TGCGCCAGCAGCGCCCAGGGGGTTGCAACTAATGAAAAACTGTTTTTT
cdr3_aa: CASSAQGVATNEKLFF
j_call: TRBJ1-4
d_call: TRBD1
clone_size: NA
cdr3_length: 16
v_call: TRBV5-1

cdr3_nt: TGCAGTGCGCCGGACAGGGGGCGCAAGTACGAGCAGTACTTC
cdr3_aa: CSAPDRGRKYEQYF
j_call: TRBJ2-7
d_call: TRBD1
clone_size: few
cdr3_length: 14
v_call: TRBV20-1

cdr3_nt: TGCAGCGGGTTTGGCGGGAGCCGTTATGAGCAGTACTTC
cdr3_aa: CSGFGGSRYEQYF
j_call: TRBJ2-7
d_call: TRBD2
clone_size: NA
cdr3_length: 13
v_call: TRBV29-1

cdr3_nt: TGCAGTGCTTCGAAGCCGCGGGACAGGGCTCCCTACGAGCAGTACTTC
cdr3_aa: CSASKPRDRAPYEQYF
j_call: TRBJ2-7
d_call: TRBD1
clone_size: few
cdr3_length: 16
v_call: TRBV20-1

cdr3_nt: TGCGCCAGCAGCCAAGACGACGGCAAGGGTGCGGAAGCTTTCTTT
cdr3_aa: CASSQDDGKGAEAFF
j_call: TRBJ1-1
d_call: NA
clone_size: NA
cdr3_length: 15
v_call: TRBV4-1

cdr3_nt: TGCAGCGTCCCTCAGGGCCTGAGCTCCTACAATGAGCAGTTCTTC
cdr3_aa: CSVPQGLSSYNEQFF
j_call: TRBJ2-1
d_call: NA
clone_size: NA
cdr3_length: 15
v_call: TRBV29-1

cdr3_nt: TGTGCCATTTCGACTAGCGGGATTGTAGATACGCAGTATTTT
cdr3_aa: CAISTSGIVDTQYF
j_call: TRBJ2-3
d_call: TRBD2
clone_size: few
cdr3_length: 14
v_call: TRBV10-3

cdr3_nt: TGTGCCAGCAGCAGGGAACGTACGCAGTATTTT
cdr3_aa: CASSRERTQYF
j_call: TRBJ2-3
d_call: NA
clone_size: NA
cdr3_length: 11
v_call: TRBV12-3/TRBV12-4

cdr3_nt: TGTGCCAGCAGCGCGCAACAGGGGGACACTGAAGCTTTCTTT
cdr3_aa: CASSAQQGDTEAFF
j_call: TRBJ1-1
d_call: TRBD1
clone_size: NA
cdr3_length: 14
v_call: TRBV7-2

cdr3_nt: TGTGCCAGCAGACCTACAGAGACCGTCGGCGAGCAGTACTTC
cdr3_aa: CASRPTETVGEQYF
j_call: TRBJ2-7
d_call: NA
clone_size: NA
cdr3_length: 14
v_call: TRBV12-3/TRBV12-4

cdr3_nt: TGTGCCAGCAGCTCGGACAGTTCCGAGCAGTACTTC
cdr3_aa: CASSSDSSEQYF
j_call: TRBJ2-7
d_call: NA
clone_size: once
cdr3_length: 12
v_call: TRBV11-3

cdr3_nt: TGTGCCAGCAGTTACTTGGCAGGGGGAAGTCTAGACCTGTTTTTT
cdr3_aa: CASSYLAGGSLDLFF
j_call: TRBJ1-4
d_call: TRBD1
clone_size: few
cdr3_length: 15
v_call: TRBV6-5

cdr3_nt: TGTGCCAGCAGCCAAGACCCACCAGCTATACTCGGTACGGAGGTCTTAGGGGAGCAGTACTTC
cdr3_aa: CASSQDPPAILGTEVLGEQYF
j_call: TRBJ2-4
d_call: NA
clone_size: NA
cdr3_length: 21
v_call: TRBV3-1

cdr3_nt: TGTGCCAGCAGCCCCCAGACAGCCCAGAATTCACCCCTCCACTTT
cdr3_aa: CASSPQTAQNSPLHF
j_call: TRBJ1-6
d_call: NA
clone_size: NA
cdr3_length: 15
v_call: TRBV7-2

cdr3_nt: TGCAGTGCTGGGACTAGCGGGAGATCCGAGCAGTACTTC
cdr3_aa: CSAGTSGRSEQYF
j_call: TRBJ2-7
d_call: TRBD2
clone_size: NA
cdr3_length: 13
v_call: TRBV20-1

cdr3_nt: TGTGCCAGCAGCTTCACGTCTCCCAGCACAGATACGCAGTATTTT
cdr3_aa: CASSFTSPSTDTQYF
j_call: TRBJ2-3
d_call: NA
clone_size: NA
cdr3_length: 15
v_call: TRBV7-2

cdr3_nt: TGCAGTGCCAATCCTCCCCAGGGGCCAGCTTTCTTT
cdr3_aa: CSANPPQGPAFF
j_call: TRBJ1-1
d_call: NA
clone_size: NA
cdr3_length: 12
v_call: TRBV20-1

cdr3_nt: TGTGCCAGCAGTACAGGGACTAGCGGGAGTCTACATGAGCAGTTCTTC
cdr3_aa: CASSTGTSGSLHEQFF
j_call: TRBJ2-1
d_call: TRBD2
clone_size: NA
cdr3_length: 16
v_call: TRBV12-3/TRBV12-4

cdr3_nt: TGCAGTGCCGAGCAGGGCTCGGCCTACGTTGAGCAGTTCTTC
cdr3_aa: CSAEQGSAYVEQFF
j_call: TRBJ2-1
d_call: NA
clone_size: NA
cdr3_length: 14
v_call: TRBV20-1

cdr3_nt: TGTGCCAGCAGCTTATTTGGGACAGGGGGCACTGAAGCTTTCTTT
cdr3_aa: CASSLFGTGGTEAFF
j_call: TRBJ1-1
d_call: TRBD1
clone_size: once
cdr3_length: 15
v_call: TRBV7-2

cdr3_nt: TGCAGTGCCGGGACAACTAGCGGGAGTTTATACAATGAGCAGTTCTTC
cdr3_aa: CSAGTTSGSLYNEQFF
j_call: TRBJ2-1
d_call: TRBD2
clone_size: few
cdr3_length: 16
v_call: TRBV20-1

cdr3_nt: TGCAGTGCTCTCCCGGTGGCGGGTGTCTACAATGAGCAGTTCTTC
cdr3_aa: CSALPVAGVYNEQFF
j_call: TRBJ2-1
d_call: NA
clone_size: few
cdr3_length: 15
v_call: TRBV20-1

cdr3_nt: TGTGCCAGCAGCGTATTGCCCCAAGAGACCCAGTACTTC
cdr3_aa: CASSVLPQETQYF
j_call: TRBJ2-5
d_call: NA
clone_size: NA
cdr3_length: 13
v_call: TRBV9

cdr3_nt: TGTGCCAGCAGTTACTCGCTGGCTGGCTACACCTTC
cdr3_aa: CASSYSLAGYTF
j_call: TRBJ1-2
d_call: NA
clone_size: NA
cdr3_length: 12
v_call: TRBV6-2/TRBV6-3

cdr3_nt: TGTGCCAGCAGCCAAGCAGGTCAGCCCCAGCATTTT
cdr3_aa: CASSQAGQPQHF
j_call: TRBJ1-5
d_call: NA
clone_size: NA
cdr3_length: 12
v_call: TRBV3-1

cdr3_nt: TGTGCCAGCAGCCCGGACAGGGGATTTCTAGAGGCTAATGAAAAACTGTTTTTT
cdr3_aa: CASSPDRGFLEANEKLFF
j_call: TRBJ1-4
d_call: TRBD1
clone_size: once
cdr3_length: 18
v_call: TRBV7-8

cdr3_nt: TGTGCCAGCAGTTACGAGTCTAGCGGATCCTACGAGCAGTACTTC
cdr3_aa: CASSYESSGSYEQYF
j_call: TRBJ2-7
d_call: TRBD2
clone_size: few
cdr3_length: 15
v_call: TRBV6-2/TRBV6-3

cdr3_nt: TGTGCCAGCAGCTTATTACCGGGAACAGAGACCCAGTACTTC
cdr3_aa: CASSLLPGTETQYF
j_call: TRBJ2-5
d_call: NA
clone_size: NA
cdr3_length: 14
v_call: TRBV7-2

cdr3_nt: TGTGCCAGCTCACCAAGGGGACAGGGGTCTGGGGCCAACGTCCTGACTTTC
cdr3_aa: CASSPRGQGSGANVLTF
j_call: TRBJ2-6
d_call: TRBD1
clone_size: NA
cdr3_length: 17
v_call: TRBV18

cdr3_nt: TGCAGCGGGGGGGCGCCGGGAGCCTATGGCTACACCTTC
cdr3_aa: CSGGAPGAYGYTF
j_call: TRBJ1-2
d_call: NA
clone_size: NA
cdr3_length: 13
v_call: TRBV29-1

cdr3_nt: TGTGCCAGCAGCAGCCGACTAGCGGGACTCTACAATGAGCAGTTCTTC
cdr3_aa: CASSSRLAGLYNEQFF
j_call: TRBJ2-1
d_call: TRBD2
clone_size: NA
cdr3_length: 16
v_call: TRBV7-9

cdr3_nt: TGTGCCAGCAGCCAGAGCCCCGGAAGCGGGAGACAGAATGAGCAGTTCTTC
cdr3_aa: CASSQSPGSGRQNEQFF
j_call: TRBJ2-1
d_call: TRBD2
clone_size: NA
cdr3_length: 17
v_call: TRBV7-2

cdr3_nt: TGCGCCAGCAGCCAGGCCGGGACAGCAACAGTTACGCAGTATTTT
cdr3_aa: CASSQAGTATVTQYF
j_call: TRBJ2-3
d_call: TRBD1
clone_size: NA
cdr3_length: 15
v_call: TRBV4-3

cdr3_nt: TGTGCCAGCAGCCAAGGAACTAGCGGGAGGTTGTCCTACAATGAGCAGTTCTTC
cdr3_aa: CASSQGTSGRLSYNEQFF
j_call: TRBJ2-1
d_call: TRBD2
clone_size: NA
cdr3_length: 18
v_call: TRBV14

cdr3_nt: TGTGCCAGCAGGTTGAGCTCGACAGGCTACGAGCAGTACTTC
cdr3_aa: CASRLSSTGYEQYF
j_call: TRBJ2-7
d_call: NA
clone_size: NA
cdr3_length: 14
v_call: TRBV6-5

cdr3_nt: TGTGCCATCAGCCGACCCCAAGAGACCCAGTACTTC
cdr3_aa: CAISRPQETQYF
j_call: TRBJ2-5
d_call: NA
clone_size: few
cdr3_length: 12
v_call: TRBV10-3

cdr3_nt: TGTGCCAGCAGCACGTCTTTAAACCCCTACGAGCAGTACTTC
cdr3_aa: CASSTSLNPYEQYF
j_call: TRBJ2-7
d_call: NA
clone_size: NA
cdr3_length: 14
v_call: TRBV5-4

cdr3_nt: TGCGCCAGCAGCCAAGGGGACAGGTCCTATGGCTACACCTTC
cdr3_aa: CASSQGDRSYGYTF
j_call: TRBJ1-2
d_call: TRBD1
clone_size: many
cdr3_length: 14
v_call: TRBV4-3

cdr3_nt: TGTGCCAGCAGCTTCCGACCGGGACAGGAGGGGATTTACGAGCAGTACTTC
cdr3_aa: CASSFRPGQEGIYEQYF
j_call: TRBJ2-7
d_call: TRBD1
clone_size: NA
cdr3_length: 17
v_call: TRBV7-6

cdr3_nt: TGTGCCAGCAGCTTAGGATTTGGCAAGGGAGAAAAACTGTTTTTT
cdr3_aa: CASSLGFGKGEKLFF
j_call: TRBJ1-4
d_call: NA
clone_size: NA
cdr3_length: 15
v_call: TRBV7-9

cdr3_nt: TGTGCCAGCAGCTCCACAAAAGAGACCCAGTACTTC
cdr3_aa: CASSSTKETQYF
j_call: TRBJ2-5
d_call: NA
clone_size: NA
cdr3_length: 12
v_call: TRBV7-2

cdr3_nt: TGTGCCAGTAGTCCCCGGACAGGGGGCAGAAATTCACCCCTCCACTTT
cdr3_aa: CASSPRTGGRNSPLHF
j_call: TRBJ1-6
d_call: TRBD1
clone_size: NA
cdr3_length: 16
v_call: TRBV19

cdr3_nt: TGTGCCAGCAAAGAGGGGGCCACTGAAGCTTTCTTT
cdr3_aa: CASKEGATEAFF
j_call: TRBJ1-1
d_call: TRBD1
clone_size: NA
cdr3_length: 12
v_call: TRBV2

cdr3_nt: TGTGCCAGCAGTGCGGCTAGCGGGCAGACCCAGTACTTC
cdr3_aa: CASSAASGQTQYF
j_call: TRBJ2-5
d_call: TRBD2
clone_size: few
cdr3_length: 13
v_call: TRBV2

cdr3_nt: TGTGCCAGCAGTTGGCAGGGATTTGCCGAGACCCAGTACTTC
cdr3_aa: CASSWQGFAETQYF
j_call: TRBJ2-5
d_call: NA
clone_size: NA
cdr3_length: 14
v_call: TRBV6-5

cdr3_nt: TGTGCCAGCAGCGTCGGGATTCAAGAGACCCAGTACTTC
cdr3_aa: CASSVGIQETQYF
j_call: TRBJ2-5
d_call: NA
clone_size: NA
cdr3_length: 13
v_call: TRBV28

cdr3_nt: TGTGCCAGCCGTAGCGGGAGCGTAGGTGAGCAGTTCTTC
cdr3_aa: CASRSGSVGEQFF
j_call: TRBJ2-1
d_call: TRBD2
clone_size: few
cdr3_length: 13
v_call: TRBV6-2/TRBV6-3

cdr3_nt: TGTGCCATCAGTGAGTCTATGTGGGGCGAGCAGTACTTC
cdr3_aa: CAISESMWGEQYF
j_call: TRBJ2-7
d_call: NA
clone_size: NA
cdr3_length: 13
v_call: TRBV10-3

cdr3_nt: TGTGCCAGCTCACCATTCGACGGGTACAATGAGCAGTTCTTC
cdr3_aa: CASSPFDGYNEQFF
j_call: TRBJ2-1
d_call: NA
clone_size: NA
cdr3_length: 14
v_call: TRBV18

cdr3_nt: TGCAGTGCTAGAGGACAGATCTCCTCTGGCTACACCTTC
cdr3_aa: CSARGQISSGYTF
j_call: TRBJ1-2
d_call: NA
clone_size: NA
cdr3_length: 13
v_call: TRBV20-1

cdr3_nt: TGTGCCAGCAGGGAGACAGGGTGGCAAGAGACCCAGTACTTC
cdr3_aa: CASRETGWQETQYF
j_call: TRBJ2-5
d_call: TRBD1
clone_size: NA
cdr3_length: 14
v_call: TRBV12-3/TRBV12-4

cdr3_nt: TGTGCCAGCAGCCCCTCCTCGGACAGAAGCACAGATACGCAGTATTTT
cdr3_aa: CASSPSSDRSTDTQYF
j_call: TRBJ2-3
d_call: NA
clone_size: NA
cdr3_length: 16
v_call: TRBV7-7

cdr3_nt: TGCAGTGCTAGGGATCCTAGCGGGCCACCGGATTTCTACGAGCAGTACTTC
cdr3_aa: CSARDPSGPPDFYEQYF
j_call: TRBJ2-7
d_call: TRBD2
clone_size: few
cdr3_length: 17
v_call: TRBV20-1